The sequence of this T cell receptor (beta chain) was determined in a study of blood T cell repertoires in COVID-19. The V gene lost 4 bases and the J gene lost 2 bases, with 15 bases spanning the gap. The CDR3 has 15 residues. Germline values: CDR1 SGHKS, CDR2 YYEKEE (reference sequence). In the source study's methods: By means of reference gene primer amplification, nucleated cell counts were estimated. Using immunoSEQ multiplex PCR, the repertoire was profiled, and TCRdb retains in-frame clones only, with some absent. V and J calls plus clone size are reproduced from that table; the DNA served to infer D and trimming. The sample contains under 300,000 clones, about 83% of which appear only once.

Specimen: peripheral blood. The chain combines TRBV5-5 with TRBJ2-5, with D perhaps TRBD1 (6 bases). The sequence came from a man older than 75 with acute or convalescent COVID-19. The CDR3 DNA sequence: TGTGCCAGCAGCCCTTGGACAGCGCTACAAGAGACCCAGTACTTC. Amino acids: CASSPWTALQETQYF.